The clone carrying this TCR beta chain appeared a single time. The antigen remains unidentified. This sample stems from a study of CD8+CD57+ T cells in acquired aplastic anemia. General study findings and limits: Patients and controls shared twenty-nine CD8+ CDR3 sequences, which appeared highly expressed in patients and within their immunodominant clones.

The ends were cut back, 3 bases at V and 3 bases at J, with 24 bases in the middle. The CDR3 covers 18 residues. Germline-derived CDR1 and CDR2 are SEHNR and FQNEAQ (reference sequence). Sequenced patients had shown CD8+CD57+ cell expansion by flow cytometry. Every patient presented with severe acquired aplastic anemia. Genomic DNA served as template for TCR beta VDJ and CDR3 profiling. TCRdb redid the calling of the reads with MiXCR, one entry per CDR3 protein. This sample has a few hundred thousand distinct CDR3 sequences, with 82% found just once. V is TRBV7-9 and J is TRBJ2-7; weak D call: TRBD2 (5 bases). Material for sequencing was sorted CD4+, CD8+, or CD8+CD57+ T cells (not recorded which) from PBMCs. This clonotype was obtained from a human donor with aplastic anemia. CDR3 in DNA: TGTGCCAGCAGCTTTGAGGGTGGCTACAGAGCCCTCGTCTACGAGCAGTACGTC. Protein sequence: CASSFEGGYRALVYEQYV.